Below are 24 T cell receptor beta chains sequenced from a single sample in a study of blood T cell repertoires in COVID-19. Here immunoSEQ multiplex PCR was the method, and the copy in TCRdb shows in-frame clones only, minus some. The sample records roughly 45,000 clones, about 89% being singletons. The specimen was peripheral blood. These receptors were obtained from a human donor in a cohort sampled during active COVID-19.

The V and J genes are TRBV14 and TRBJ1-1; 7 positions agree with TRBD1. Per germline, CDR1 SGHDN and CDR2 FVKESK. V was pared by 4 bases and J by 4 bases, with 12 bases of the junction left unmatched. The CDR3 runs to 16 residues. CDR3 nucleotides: TGTGCCAGCAGCCTCCGAGGGGCGGCAGGGGGCACTGAAGCTTTCTTT. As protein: CASSLRGAAGGTEAFF.

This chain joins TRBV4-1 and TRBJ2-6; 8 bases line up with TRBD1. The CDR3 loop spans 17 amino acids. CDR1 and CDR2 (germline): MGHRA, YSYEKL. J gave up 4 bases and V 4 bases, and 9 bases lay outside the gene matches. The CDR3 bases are TGCGCCAGCAGCCTCCTCGGACAGGGTGTAGGGGCCAACGTCCTGACTTTC. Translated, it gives CASSLLGQGVGANVLTF.

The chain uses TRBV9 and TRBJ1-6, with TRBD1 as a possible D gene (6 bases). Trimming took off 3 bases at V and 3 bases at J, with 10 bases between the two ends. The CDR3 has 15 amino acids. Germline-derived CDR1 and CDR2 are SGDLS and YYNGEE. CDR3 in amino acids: CASSEADSYNSPLHF. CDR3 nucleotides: TGTGCCAGCAGCGAAGCGGACAGCTATAATTCACCCCTCCACTTT.

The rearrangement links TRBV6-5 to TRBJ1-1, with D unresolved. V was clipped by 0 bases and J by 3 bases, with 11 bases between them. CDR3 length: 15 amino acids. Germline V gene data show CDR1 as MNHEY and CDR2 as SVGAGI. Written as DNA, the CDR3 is TGTGCCAGCAGTTACTCTATGGGCGTAGACACTGAAGCTTTCTTT. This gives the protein CASSYSMGVDTEAFF.

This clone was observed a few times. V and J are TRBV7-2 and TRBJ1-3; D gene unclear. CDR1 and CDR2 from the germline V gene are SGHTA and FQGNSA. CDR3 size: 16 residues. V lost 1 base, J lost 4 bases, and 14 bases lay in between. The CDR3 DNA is TGTGCCAGCAGCTTAGTTTCATCGGGTGCGGGAAACACCATATATTTT. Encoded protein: CASSLVSSGAGNTIYF. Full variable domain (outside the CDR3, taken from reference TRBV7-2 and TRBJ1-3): GAGVSQSPSNKVTEKGKDVELRCDPISGHTALYWYRQSLGQGLEFLIYFQGNSAPDKSGLPSDRFSAERTGGSVSTLTIQRTQQEDSAVYLCASSLVSSGAGNTIYFGEGSWLTVV.

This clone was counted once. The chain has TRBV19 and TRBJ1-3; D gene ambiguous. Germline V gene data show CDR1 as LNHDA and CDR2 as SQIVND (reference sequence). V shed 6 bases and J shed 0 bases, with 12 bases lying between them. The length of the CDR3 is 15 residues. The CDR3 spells CASRGLTLSGNTIYF. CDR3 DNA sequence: TGTGCCAGTAGGGGCCTCACTCTCTCTGGAAACACCATATATTTT. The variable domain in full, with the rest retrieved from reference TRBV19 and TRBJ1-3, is DGGITQSPKYLFRKEGQNVTLSCEQNLNHDAMYWYRQDPGQGLRLIYYSQIVNDFQKGDIAEGYSVSREKKESFPLTVTSAQKNPTAFYLCASRGLTLSGNTIYFGEGSWLTVV.

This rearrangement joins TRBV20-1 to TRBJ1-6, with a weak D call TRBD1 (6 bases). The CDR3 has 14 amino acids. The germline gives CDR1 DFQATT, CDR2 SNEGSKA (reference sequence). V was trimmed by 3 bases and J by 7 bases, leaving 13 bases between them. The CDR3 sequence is CSASNPGQNSPLHF. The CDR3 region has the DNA TGCAGTGCTAGTAATCCCGGACAGAATTCACCCCTCCACTTT.

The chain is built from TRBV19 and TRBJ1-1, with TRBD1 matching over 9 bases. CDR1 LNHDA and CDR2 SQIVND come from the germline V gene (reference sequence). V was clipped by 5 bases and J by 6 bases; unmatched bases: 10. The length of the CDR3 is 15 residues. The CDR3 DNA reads TGTGCCAGTAGTGCGGACAGGGGAGAGAGACCTGAAGCTTTCTTT. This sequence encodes CASSADRGERPEAFF.

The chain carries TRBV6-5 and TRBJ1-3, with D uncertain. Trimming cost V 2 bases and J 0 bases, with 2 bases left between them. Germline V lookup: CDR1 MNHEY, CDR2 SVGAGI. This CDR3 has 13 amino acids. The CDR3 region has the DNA TGTGCCAGCAGTTACCGCTCTGGAAACACCATATATTTT. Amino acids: CASSYRSGNTIYF.

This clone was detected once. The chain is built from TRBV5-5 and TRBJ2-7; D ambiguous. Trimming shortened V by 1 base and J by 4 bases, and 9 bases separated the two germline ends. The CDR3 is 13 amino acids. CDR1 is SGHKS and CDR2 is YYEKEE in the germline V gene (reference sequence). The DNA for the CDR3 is TGTGCCAGCAGCTTGCGAGATTCTTACGAGCAGTACTTC. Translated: CASSLRDSYEQYF. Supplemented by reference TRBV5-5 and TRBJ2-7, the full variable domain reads DAGVTQSPTHLIKTRGQQVTLRCSPISGHKSVSWYQQVLGQGPQFIFQYYEKEERGRGNFPDRFSARQFPNYSSELNVNALLLGDSALYLCASSLRDSYEQYFGPGTRLTVT.

CDR3 amino acids: CASSYSTQGNTEAFF. CDR3 sequence (DNA): TGTGCCAGCAGTTACTCGACACAGGGGAACACTGAAGCTTTCTTT. The chain is built from TRBV6-5 and TRBJ1-1; tentatively, D is TRBD1 (6 bases). CDR1 is MNHEY, CDR2 SVGAGI, per germline. This CDR3 has 15 residues. Trimming removed 0 bases from V and 1 base from J, with 9 bases in between.

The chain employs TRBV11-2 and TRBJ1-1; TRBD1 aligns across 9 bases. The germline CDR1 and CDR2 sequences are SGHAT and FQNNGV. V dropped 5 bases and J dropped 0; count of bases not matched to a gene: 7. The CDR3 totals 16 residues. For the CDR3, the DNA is TGTGCCAGCAGCCCAGCCAGGGACAGGGTGAACACTGAAGCTTTCTTT. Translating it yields CASSPARDRVNTEAFF.

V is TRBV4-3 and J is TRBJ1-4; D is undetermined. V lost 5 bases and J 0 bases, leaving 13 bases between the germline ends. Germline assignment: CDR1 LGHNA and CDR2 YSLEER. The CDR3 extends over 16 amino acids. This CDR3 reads CASSLDPDTTNEKLFF. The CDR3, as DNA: TGCGCCAGCAGCTTAGACCCAGACACAACTAATGAAAAACTGTTTTTT.

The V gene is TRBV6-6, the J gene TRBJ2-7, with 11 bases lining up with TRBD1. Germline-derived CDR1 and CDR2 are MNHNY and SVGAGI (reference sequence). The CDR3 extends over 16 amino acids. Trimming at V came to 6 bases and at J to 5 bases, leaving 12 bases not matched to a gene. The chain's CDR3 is CASRLRTGGDFHEQYF. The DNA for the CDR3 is TGTGCCAGCAGACTTCGGACAGGGGGCGATTTCCACGAGCAGTACTTC.

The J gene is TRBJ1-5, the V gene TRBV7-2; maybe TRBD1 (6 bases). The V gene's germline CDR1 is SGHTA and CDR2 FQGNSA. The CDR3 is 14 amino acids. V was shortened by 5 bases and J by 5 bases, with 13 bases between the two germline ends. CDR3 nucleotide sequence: TGTGCCAGCAGCCTACCGACAGGTCATCAGCCCCAGCATTTT. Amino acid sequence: CASSLPTGHQPQHF.

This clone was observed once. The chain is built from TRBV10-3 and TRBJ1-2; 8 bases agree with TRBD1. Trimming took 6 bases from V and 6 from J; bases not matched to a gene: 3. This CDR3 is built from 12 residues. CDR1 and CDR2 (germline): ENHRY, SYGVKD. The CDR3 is CAIRDREDGYTF. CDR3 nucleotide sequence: TGTGCCATCAGGGACAGGGAGGATGGCTACACCTTC.

The CDR3 sequence: CASSSGQDEKLFF. The CDR3 coding sequence is TGTGCCAGCAGTTCAGGACAGGATGAAAAACTGTTTTTT. The chain is built from TRBV27 and TRBJ1-4; 7 nucleotides agree with TRBD1. The CDR3 runs to 13 residues. From germline, CDR1 is MNHEY and CDR2 SMNVEV (reference sequence). After removal of 4 bases from V and 6 bases from J, the junction contained 2 bases not matched to a gene.

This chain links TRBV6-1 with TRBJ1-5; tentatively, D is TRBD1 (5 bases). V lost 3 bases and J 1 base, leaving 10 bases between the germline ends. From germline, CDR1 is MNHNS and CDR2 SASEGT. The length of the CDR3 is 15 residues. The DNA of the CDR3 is TGTGCCAGCAGTGACAGGGATATGAGCAATCAGCCCCAGCATTTT. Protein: CASSDRDMSNQPQHF.

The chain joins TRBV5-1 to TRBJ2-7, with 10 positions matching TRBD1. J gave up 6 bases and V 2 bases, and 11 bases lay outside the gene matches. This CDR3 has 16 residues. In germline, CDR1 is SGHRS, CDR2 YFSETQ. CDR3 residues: CASSFVPGQGQGEQYF. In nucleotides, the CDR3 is TGCGCCAGCAGCTTTGTTCCGGGACAGGGGCAGGGCGAGCAGTACTTC.

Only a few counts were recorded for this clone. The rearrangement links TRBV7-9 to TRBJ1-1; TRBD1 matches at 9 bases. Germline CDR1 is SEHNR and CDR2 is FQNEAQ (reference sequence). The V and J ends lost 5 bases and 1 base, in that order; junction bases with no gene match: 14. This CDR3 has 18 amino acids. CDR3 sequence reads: CASSPLSYRGRKNTEAFF. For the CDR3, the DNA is TGTGCCAGCAGCCCCTTGTCGTACAGGGGGCGAAAGAACACTGAAGCTTTCTTT.

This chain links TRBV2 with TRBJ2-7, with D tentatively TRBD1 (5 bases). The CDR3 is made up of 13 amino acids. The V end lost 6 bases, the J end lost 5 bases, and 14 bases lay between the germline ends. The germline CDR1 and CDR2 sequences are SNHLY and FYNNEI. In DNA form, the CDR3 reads TGTGCCAGCAGGTATCCAGGGTCCCACGAGCAGTACTTC. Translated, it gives CASRYPGSHEQYF.

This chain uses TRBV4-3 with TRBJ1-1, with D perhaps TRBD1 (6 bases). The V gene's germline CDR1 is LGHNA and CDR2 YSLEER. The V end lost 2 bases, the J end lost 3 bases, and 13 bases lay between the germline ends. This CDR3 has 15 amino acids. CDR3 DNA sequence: TGCGCCAGCAGCCAACTATTGACAGGTTACACTGAAGCTTTCTTT. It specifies CASSQLLTGYTEAFF.

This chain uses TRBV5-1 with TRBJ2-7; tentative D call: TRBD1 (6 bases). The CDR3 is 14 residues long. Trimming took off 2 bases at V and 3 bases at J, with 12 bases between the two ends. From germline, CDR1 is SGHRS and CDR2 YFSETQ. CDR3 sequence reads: CASSLWAGDYEQYF. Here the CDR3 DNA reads TGCGCCAGCAGCTTATGGGCAGGGGACTACGAGCAGTACTTC.

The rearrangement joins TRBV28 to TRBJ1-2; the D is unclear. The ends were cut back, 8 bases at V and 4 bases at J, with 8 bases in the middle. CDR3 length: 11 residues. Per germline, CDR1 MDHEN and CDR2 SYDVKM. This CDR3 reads CASQMFYGYTF. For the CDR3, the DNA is TGTGCCAGCCAAATGTTCTATGGCTACACCTTC.